Listed below are T cell receptor beta chains from one sample, sequenced in a study of identical twins. In TCRdb, the 5' RACE reads were re-called with MiXCR into one record per CDR3 protein. Of about 530,000 distinct CDR3 sequences listed, approximately 20% were seen once; the top ten hold approximately 0.52%. A further study also used this sample, focusing on yellow fever vaccine responses in identical twins.

Sequenced input: CD4+ T cells sorted from blood. All receptors come from a young woman in good health. Both conserved end residues are trimmed from each CDR3.

CDR3 length,V gene,CDR3 protein
12,TRBV5-1,ASSLSKNTGELF
13,TRBV11-2,ASSLDPGTKNIQY
14,TRBV28,ASTRGGIGLSYGYT
13,TRBV11-3,ASSSAQGIVNEQF
11,TRBV7-9,ASSSADVYTQY
14,TRBV5-6,ASSPTRGGTYNEQF
13,TRBV5-1,ASSPRTGEFNEQF
13,TRBV6-1,ASSEAWTVRETQY
13,TRBV5-1,ASSLGGGSNQPQH
14,TRBV5-6,ASSLGPGQGIEKAF
14,TRBV7-9,ASSSSRWASESPLH
14,TRBV5-8,ASSLEHRVSNQPQH
12,TRBV7-3,ASSRGGKPNEQF
15,TRBV7-9,ASSTRPIRDSGREQF
14,TRBV28,ASSPASGSSGETQY
15,TRBV2,ASSEAPGLYSNQPQH
11,TRBV3-1,ASSQGTGPGYT
12,TRBV20-1,SAVSGIGGNEQF
14,TRBV5-1,ASSRNLDRGDPEAF
7,TRBV4-1,ASSQGQY
13,TRBV3-1,ASSQDLIKGTEAF
13,TRBV5-1,ASSRTGGSTDTQY
13,TRBV7-9,ASSFEVFPHNEQF